This T cell receptor (beta chain) comes out of a study of blood T cells in healthy people across ages. Study findings and constraints: Unknown CMV status may confound age-related changes in expanded clones. A strong correlation was found between TCR beta diversity and the percentage of naive T cells.

CDR1 MNHNS and CDR2 SASEGT come from the germline V gene. This CDR3 is 14 amino acids long. V was shortened by 0 bases and J by 4 bases, with 10 bases between the two germline ends. Concerning this clonotype itself: Its antigen is not identified.

The use of a sample-barcoded 5' primer and a J-beta primer mix characterized a second PCR of roughly 6 to 12 cycles. MiXCR, applied by TCRdb to the 5' RACE reads, yields one record per CDR3 protein. The sample consists of approximately 1.5 million distinct CDR3 sequences, almost 35% of them appearing once. The donors, all healthy, were Caucasians living in Russia, aged 6 to 90. Each sample yielded at least 6 million isolated PBMCs. The specimen sequenced was blood. The receptor was isolated from a woman in her 30s in good health. This chain connects TRBV6-1 to TRBJ2-7; D ambiguous. The CDR3 sequence is CASSEALRGYEQYF. In nucleotides, the CDR3 is TGTGCCAGCAGTGAAGCGCTTCGAGGATACGAGCAGTACTTC.